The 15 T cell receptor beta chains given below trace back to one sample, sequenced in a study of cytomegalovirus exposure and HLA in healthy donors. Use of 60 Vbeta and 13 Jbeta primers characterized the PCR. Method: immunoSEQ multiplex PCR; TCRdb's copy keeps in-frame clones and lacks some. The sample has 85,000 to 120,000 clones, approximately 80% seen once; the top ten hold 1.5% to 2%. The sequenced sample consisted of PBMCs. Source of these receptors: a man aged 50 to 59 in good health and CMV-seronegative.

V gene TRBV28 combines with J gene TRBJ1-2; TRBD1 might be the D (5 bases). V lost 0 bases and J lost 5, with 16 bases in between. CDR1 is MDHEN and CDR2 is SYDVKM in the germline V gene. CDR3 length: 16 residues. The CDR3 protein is CASSLWGTGRRYGYTF. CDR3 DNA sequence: TGTGCCAGCAGTTTATGGGGGACTGGGAGAAGGTATGGCTACACCTTC.

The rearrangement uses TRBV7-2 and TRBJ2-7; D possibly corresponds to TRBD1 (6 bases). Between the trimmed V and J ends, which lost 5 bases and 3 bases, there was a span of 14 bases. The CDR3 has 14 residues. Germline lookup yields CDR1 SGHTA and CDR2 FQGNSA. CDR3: CASSTVQGNYEQYF. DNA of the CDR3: TGTGCCAGCAGCACAGTACAGGGAAACTACGAGCAGTACTTC.

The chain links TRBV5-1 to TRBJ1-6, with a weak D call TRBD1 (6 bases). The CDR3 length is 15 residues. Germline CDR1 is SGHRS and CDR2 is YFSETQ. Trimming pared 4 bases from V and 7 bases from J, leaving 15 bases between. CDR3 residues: CASSGDTNGNSPLHF. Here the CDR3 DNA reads TGCGCCAGCAGCGGGGACACCAATGGGAATTCACCCCTCCACTTT.

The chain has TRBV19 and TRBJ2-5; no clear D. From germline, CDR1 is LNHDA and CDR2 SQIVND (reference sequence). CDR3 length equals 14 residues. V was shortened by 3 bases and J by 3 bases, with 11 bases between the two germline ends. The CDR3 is CASSMRSSKETQYF. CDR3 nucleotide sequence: TGTGCCAGTAGTATGCGGTCGAGCAAAGAGACCCAGTACTTC.

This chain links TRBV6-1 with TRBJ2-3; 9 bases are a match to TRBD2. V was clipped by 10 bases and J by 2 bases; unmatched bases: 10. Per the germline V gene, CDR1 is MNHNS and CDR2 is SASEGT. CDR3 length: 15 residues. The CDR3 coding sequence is TGTGCCACCTCTATCATAGCGGGGGCCACAGATACGCAGTATTTT. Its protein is CATSIIAGATDTQYF.

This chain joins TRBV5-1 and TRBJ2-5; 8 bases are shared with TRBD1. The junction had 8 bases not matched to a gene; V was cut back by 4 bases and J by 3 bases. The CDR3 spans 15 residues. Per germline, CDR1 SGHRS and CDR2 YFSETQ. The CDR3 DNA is TGCGCCAGCAGCCCCGGACAGGGCCGTGAAGAGACCCAGTACTTC. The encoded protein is CASSPGQGREETQYF.

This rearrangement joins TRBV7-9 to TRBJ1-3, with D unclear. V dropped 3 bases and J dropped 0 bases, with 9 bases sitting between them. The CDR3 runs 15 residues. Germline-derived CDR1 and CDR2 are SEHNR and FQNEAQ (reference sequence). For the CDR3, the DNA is TGTGCCAGCAGCTTTCTTGAGAGCTCTGGAAACACCATATATTTT. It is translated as CASSFLESSGNTIYF.

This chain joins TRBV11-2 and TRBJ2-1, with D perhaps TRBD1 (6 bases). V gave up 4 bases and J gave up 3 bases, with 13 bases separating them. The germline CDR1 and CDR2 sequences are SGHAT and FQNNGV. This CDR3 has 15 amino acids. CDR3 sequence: CASSSLRGSYNEQFF. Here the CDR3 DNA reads TGTGCCAGCAGCTCCCTCAGGGGAAGCTACAATGAGCAGTTCTTC.

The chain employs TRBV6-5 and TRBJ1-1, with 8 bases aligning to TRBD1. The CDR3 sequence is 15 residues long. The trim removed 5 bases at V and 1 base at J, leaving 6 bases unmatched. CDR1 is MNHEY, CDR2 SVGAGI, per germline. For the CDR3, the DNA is TGTGCCAGCAGTCCCAGGGACAGGAGGAACACTGAAGCTTTCTTT. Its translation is CASSPRDRRNTEAFF.

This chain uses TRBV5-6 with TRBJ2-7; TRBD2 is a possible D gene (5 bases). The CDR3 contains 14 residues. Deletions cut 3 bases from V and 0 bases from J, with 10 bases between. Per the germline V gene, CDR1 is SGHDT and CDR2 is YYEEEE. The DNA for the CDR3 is TGTGCCAGCAGCTCGACAACTAGCTCCTACGAGCAGTACGTC. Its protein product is CASSSTTSSYEQYV.

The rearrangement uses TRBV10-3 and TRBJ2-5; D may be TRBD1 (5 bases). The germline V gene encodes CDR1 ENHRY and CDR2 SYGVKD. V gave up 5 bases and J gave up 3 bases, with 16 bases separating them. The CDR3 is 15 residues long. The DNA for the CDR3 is TGTGCCATCAGTTCAGACAGAGACGAAAAAGAGACCCAGTACTTC. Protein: CAISSDRDEKETQYF.

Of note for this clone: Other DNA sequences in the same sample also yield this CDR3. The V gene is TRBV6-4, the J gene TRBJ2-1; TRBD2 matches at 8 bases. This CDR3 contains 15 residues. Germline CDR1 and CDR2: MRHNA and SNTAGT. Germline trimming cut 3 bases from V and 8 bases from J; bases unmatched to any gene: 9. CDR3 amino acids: CASSEPSGGVHEQFF. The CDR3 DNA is TGTGCCAGCAGTGAACCCAGCGGGGGAGTGCATGAGCAGTTCTTC.

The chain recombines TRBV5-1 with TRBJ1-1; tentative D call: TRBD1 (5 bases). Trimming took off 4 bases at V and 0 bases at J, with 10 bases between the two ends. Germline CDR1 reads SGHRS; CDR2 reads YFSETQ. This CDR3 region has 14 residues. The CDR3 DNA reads TGCGCCAGCAGCACAGACAGCATGAACACTGAAGCTTTCTTT. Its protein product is CASSTDSMNTEAFF.

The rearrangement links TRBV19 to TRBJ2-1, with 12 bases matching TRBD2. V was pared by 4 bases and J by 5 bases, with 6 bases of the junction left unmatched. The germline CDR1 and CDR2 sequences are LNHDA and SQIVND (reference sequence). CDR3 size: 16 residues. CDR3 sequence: CASSTGLAGGDNEQFF. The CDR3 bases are TGTGCCAGTAGTACAGGGCTAGCGGGGGGGGACAATGAGCAGTTCTTC.

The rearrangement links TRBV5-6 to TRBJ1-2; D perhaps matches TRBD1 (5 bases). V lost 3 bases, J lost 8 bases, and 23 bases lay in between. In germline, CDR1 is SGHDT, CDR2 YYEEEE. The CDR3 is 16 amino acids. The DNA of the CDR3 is TGTGCCAGCAGCTCGGATGCGGGGCGTATCGGTGGCGGCTACACCTTC. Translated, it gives CASSSDAGRIGGGYTF.